The entry below gives a single TCR beta chain sequence along with its context. The antigen remains unidentified. The data were obtained in a study of breast tumors, draining lymph nodes, adjacent tissues. TCRdb recomputed calls from the multiplex PCR reads with MiXCR, one row per CDR3 protein. The sample yields approximately 15,000 distinct CDR3 sequences, around 57% seen once. Looked up from germline, CDR1 is SGHNT and CDR2 is YENEEA. Trimming removed 5 bases at V and 12 bases at J, with 23 bases between. The CDR3 covers 15 residues. Study-wide findings and caveats: Luminal-like breast cancer showed significantly higher tumor–nontumor repertoire similarity than basal-like. The data were judged consistent with most tumor T cells coming from lymph node and expanding in tumor. Tumor TCR diversity was below lymph nodes but above nontumor tissue. Tumor T cell lymph node origin was a supported hypothesis, not proven.

Sequenced material: tumor-adjacent breast tissue. V usage is TRBV11-3 and J usage is TRBJ2-1; no definite D call. The sequence derives from a female donor with breast cancer. Some clones in this sample may be carry-over from other donors' samples. This CDR3 reads CASSLLGGAHWAQFF. Here the CDR3 DNA reads TGTGCCAGCAGCCTCCTAGGTGGAGCGCATTGGGCGCAGTTCTTC.